This TCR beta chain was identified in a study of Tregs in tolerant kidney transplant recipients. Study results and limitations: The small number of patients limits these findings pending further validation.

Between the trimmed V and J ends, which lost 3 bases and 4 bases, there was a span of 12 bases. This CDR3 is 15 amino acids long. CDR1 and CDR2 from the germline V gene are LNHDA and SQIVND (reference sequence). TCRdb's copy holds only in-frame clones and misses some; the assay was immunoSEQ multiplex PCR. The sample carries approximately 260,000 clones, roughly four fifths recorded once. Of note for this clone: Its target is not known.

The sample taken for sequencing was CD4+ T cells from blood. The chain employs TRBV19 and TRBJ2-2; D is perhaps TRBD1 (6 bases). This sequence originates from a human donor in good health. The chain's CDR3 is CASSMGRGRTGELFF. DNA for the CDR3: TGTGCCAGTAGTATGGGCAGGGGTCGCACCGGGGAGCTGTTTTTT.